A selection of T cell receptor beta chains follows, all from one sample in a study of T cell responses to AZD1222 COVID-19 vaccine. Profiled with immunoSEQ multiplex PCR; TCRdb holds only in-frame clones, not every one. The sample consists of 100,000 to 120,000 clones, 81% of them appearing once. The sample consisted of peripheral blood, taken on day 0 of AZD1222 vaccination. All receptors come from an adult in good health. CDR3s include the opening cysteine and the closing phenylalanine or tryptophan. Each record gives: J gene, clone size, D gene, V gene, CDR3 DNA, CDR3 protein. The D gene is left open where the match is weak. Clone size appears in some rows only: once, few, many, or a class for an expanded clone.

>TRBJ1-5|.|TRBD1|TRBV19
TGTGCCAGTAGTACTAGTGGGACAGGGAGGCCACAGCCCCAGCATTTT
CASSTSGTGRPQPQHF
>TRBJ2-5|.|TRBD1|TRBV5-1
TGCGCCAGCAGCTTGCCCCTCGGGACAGCCCAAGAGACCCAGTACTTC
CASSLPLGTAQETQYF
>TRBJ2-7|few|.|TRBV4-2
TGTGCCAGCAGCCGGATGGGAGGTACTAGCTACGAGCAGTACTTC
CASSRMGGTSYEQYF
>TRBJ2-7|once|.|TRBV5-4
TGTGCCAGCAGCCCTGGAGGGGGTTGGAGCGAGCAGTACTTC
CASSPGGGWSEQYF
>TRBJ1-1|.|.|TRBV5-6
TGTGCCAGCAGCTTGCCCACGGCCGCCACTGAAGCTTTCTTT
CASSLPTAATEAFF
>TRBJ1-3|few|.|TRBV7-8
TGTGCCAGCAGCTTACGGGGCCTGGGAGGAAACACCATATATTTT
CASSLRGLGGNTIYF
>TRBJ2-2|once|TRBD2|TRBV5-4
TGTGCCAGCAGCTTGGGTGCTAGCGGGAGGGGAACCACCGGGGAGCTGTTTTTT
CASSLGASGRGTTGELFF
>TRBJ1-1|.|.|TRBV7-9
TGTGCCAGCAGCCTTAACAGAGACACTGAAGCTTTCTTT
CASSLNRDTEAFF
>TRBJ2-7|.|.|TRBV9
TGTGCCAGCAGCGTAATTGTGCGGGGTCCCTCCTACGAGCAGTACTTC
CASSVIVRGPSYEQYF
>TRBJ1-2|.|.|TRBV7-2
TGTGCCAGCAGCTTAGACCGCTCGACAGGAGGTGGCTACACCTTC
CASSLDRSTGGGYTF
>TRBJ1-2|.|.|TRBV10-3
TGTGCCATCAGTGAGTCGACTCGACAGCAGGGCTACACCTTC
CAISESTRQQGYTF
>TRBJ2-1|.|TRBD2|TRBV9
TGTGCCAGCAGCGTAGGGACTAGCCCCTACAATGAGCAGTTCTTC
CASSVGTSPYNEQFF
>TRBJ1-1|.|.|TRBV6-5
TGTGCCAGCAGTTCTGGACAGACCTACACTGAAGCTTTCTTT
CASSSGQTYTEAFF
>TRBJ2-1|.|.|TRBV28
TGTGCCAGCAGTTTTCCCATCGGGGCCCGGGGAAATGAGCAGTTCTTC
CASSFPIGARGNEQFF
>TRBJ2-7|.|TRBD1|TRBV6-1
TGTGCCAGCAGTGAACGGGACAGGGGGTCCTACGAGCAGTACTTC
CASSERDRGSYEQYF
>TRBJ2-2|.|.|TRBV18
TGTGCCAGCTCACCACCTGCGAGGGCGAGTACCGGGGAGCTGTTTTTT
CASSPPARASTGELFF
>TRBJ1-5|.|TRBD1|TRBV19
TGTGCCAGTAGTCTCGGGACAGGGGTTGATCAGCCCCAGCATTTT
CASSLGTGVDQPQHF
>TRBJ1-5|.|TRBD1|TRBV5-8
TGTGCCAGCAGCACTGGACAGGGGGAGTATCAGCCCCAGCATTTT
CASSTGQGEYQPQHF
>TRBJ2-1|once|.|TRBV15
TGTGCCACCAGCAGGGACCTTGGGGATGAGCAGTTCTTC
CATSRDLGDEQFF
>TRBJ2-1|.|.|TRBV9
TGTGCCAGCAGCAGCTTGACGGCGCACTACAATGAGCAGTTCTTC
CASSSLTAHYNEQFF
>TRBJ2-3|.|.|TRBV7-2
TGTGCCAGCAGCTTTCAATCCACCTACCCCAGGGATACGCAGTATTTT
CASSFQSTYPRDTQYF
>TRBJ1-1|.|TRBD1|TRBV25-1
TGTGCCAGCTCCAGGGGGGGGACCTCTGAAGCTTTCTTT
CASSRGGTSEAFF
>TRBJ1-2|.|.|TRBV4-1
TGCGCCAGCAGCCAACCCATGAGGGGCTACACCTTC
CASSQPMRGYTF
>TRBJ2-2|.|TRBD1|TRBV19
TGTGCCAGTAACCGACATGGGACAGGGTCGAACACCGGGGAGCTGTTTTTT
CASNRHGTGSNTGELFF
>TRBJ1-2|.|.|TRBV12-3/TRBV12-4
TGTGCCAGCAGTTTCAGTAACTATGGCTACACCTTC
CASSFSNYGYTF
>TRBJ1-4|.|.|TRBV10-3
TGTGCCATCAGCGAGCCGCCCCAAGGTGAAAAACTGTTTTTT
CAISEPPQGEKLFF
>TRBJ2-3|.|TRBD1|TRBV5-4
TGTGCCAGCAGCCCCGGACAGGGTGCAGATACGCAGTATTTT
CASSPGQGADTQYF
>TRBJ1-2|.|.|TRBV14
TGTGCCAGCAGCCAAGTGGGACGGAACCCCGGCTACACCTTC
CASSQVGRNPGYTF
>TRBJ1-3|.|TRBD1|TRBV7-2
TGTGCCAGCGCAGACAGGGGGGCTGGAAACACCATATATTTT
CASADRGAGNTIYF
>TRBJ1-1|.|TRBD1|TRBV28
TGTGCCAGCAGTCCGACAGGGCGCAAAGCTTTCTTT
CASSPTGRKAFF
>TRBJ1-1|.|.|TRBV30
TGTGCCTGGACCCAGGACAGCGCCAAAATGAACACTGAAGCTTTCTTT
CAWTQDSAKMNTEAFF
>TRBJ1-4|.|TRBD1|TRBV7-2
TGTGCCAGCAGCCAAAATCCTGGACAGGGCGAAAAACTGTTTTTT
CASSQNPGQGEKLFF
>TRBJ2-1|.|TRBD2|TRBV30
TGTGCCTGGAGTGTAGGACTAGCGGGGGTGGCGGAGCAGTTCTTC
CAWSVGLAGVAEQFF
>TRBJ1-2|.|.|TRBV7-8
TGTGCCAGCAGCCCACGGTGGAGCCGGGGAAATGGCTACACCTTC
CASSPRWSRGNGYTF
>TRBJ1-1|.|.|TRBV30
TGTGCCTGGAGTGACACAGGGAGTACAGAAGCTTTCTTT
CAWSDTGSTEAFF
>TRBJ1-5|.|TRBD1|TRBV6-5
TGTGCCAGCAGTTCACAGGGGAGTCAGCCCCAGCATTTT
CASSSQGSQPQHF
>TRBJ1-1|few|TRBD1|TRBV12-3/TRBV12-4
TGTGCCAGCAGTGGCCTGGACAGGAGGTGGACCTTT
CASSGLDRRWTF
>TRBJ2-5|.|TRBD2|TRBV9
TGTGCCAGCAGCGTAACTAGCGGGGGGGCCCAGGAGACCCAGTACTTC
CASSVTSGGAQETQYF
>TRBJ1-5|.|TRBD1|TRBV20-1
TGCAGTGCTAGTAAGACAGGGGGTAATCAGCCCCAGCATTTT
CSASKTGGNQPQHF
>TRBJ2-2|.|TRBD2|TRBV9
TGTGCCAGCAGGCCGGAGCTAGCGGGGGCCGGGGAGCTGTTTTTT
CASRPELAGAGELFF
>TRBJ2-7|.|TRBD2|TRBV6-2/TRBV6-3
TGTGCCAGCAGCCGACTAGCGGGAGCCAATGACGAGCAGTACTTC
CASSRLAGANDEQYF
>TRBJ1-2|.|.|TRBV10-2
TGCGCCAGCACAGGGAGGGCGAACTATGGCTACACCTTC
CASTGRANYGYTF
>TRBJ2-1|.|TRBD2|TRBV19
TGTGCCAGTAGTACTCGGGGGGGGACCTACAATGAGCAGTTCTTC
CASSTRGGTYNEQFF
>TRBJ2-7|few|TRBD1|TRBV5-8
TGTGCCAGCAGCTTGCGGGACAGGGGTTTAAACGAGCAGTACTTC
CASSLRDRGLNEQYF
>TRBJ2-1|few|TRBD1|TRBV19
TGTGCCAGTAGCACCAAAGGAGGACAGGGCACCTACAATGAGCAGTTCTTC
CASSTKGGQGTYNEQFF
>TRBJ1-6|.|.|TRBV7-6
TGTGCCAGCAGGGCTACCGGGACCTATAATTCACCCCTCCACTTT
CASRATGTYNSPLHF
>TRBJ1-1|.|.|TRBV5-4
TGTGCCAGCAGGCCCGGTTTGAGGGCGGGGAACACTGAAGCTTTCTTT
CASRPGLRAGNTEAFF
>TRBJ1-1|.|.|TRBV2
TGTGCCAGCAGTGAAGAGGGAGAAGGTACTGAAGCTTTCTTT
CASSEEGEGTEAFF
>TRBJ2-1|.|TRBD2|TRBV29-1
TGCAGCGTTGTGGGACTAGCGGGCAATGAGCAGTTCTTC
CSVVGLAGNEQFF
>TRBJ1-5|.|.|TRBV19
TGTGCCAGTAGTGACCACAATCAGCCCCAGCATTTT
CASSDHNQPQHF
>TRBJ1-6|.|TRBD1|TRBV5-5
TGTGCCAGCAGCACCGGGACAGGGGCTAATTCACCCCTCCACTTT
CASSTGTGANSPLHF
>TRBJ2-3|.|.|TRBV7-9
TGTGCCAGCAGCTTATCGACGGAAACGCAGTATTTT
CASSLSTETQYF
>TRBJ2-5|.|TRBD2|TRBV6-5
TGTGCCAGCAGTTACTCCGGGACTAGCGGTCCCGAAACCCAGTACTTC
CASSYSGTSGPETQYF
>TRBJ1-2|.|.|TRBV10-3
TGTGCCATCAGTGAGGGGCTCCTGAGGAGATATGGCTACACCTTC
CAISEGLLRRYGYTF
>TRBJ2-7|.|.|TRBV5-1
TGCGCCAGCAGCTTGGTTCCGGGCCCTGAGTACGAGCAGTACTTC
CASSLVPGPEYEQYF
>TRBJ2-5|once|TRBD1|TRBV11-2
TGTGCCAGCAGCCTCCGGGACAGGGTTATAGAGACCCAGTACTTC
CASSLRDRVIETQYF
>TRBJ2-7|.|TRBD1|TRBV7-9
TGTGCCAGCAGCCACGGCCGGGACAGGGAGTACGAGCAGTACTTC
CASSHGRDREYEQYF